The clone carrying this T cell receptor beta chain was seen ten or more times. The antigen remains unidentified. Trimming cost V 6 bases and J 5 bases, with 9 bases left between them. The CDR3 extends over 12 amino acids. Germline assignment: CDR1 KGHDR and CDR2 SFDVKD. This sample was included in a study of T cells in Graves' hyperthyroidism and ophthalmopathy. Study-wide results and caveats: Researchers report that a 13 V-J model separated ophthalmopathy from stable hyperthyroidism.

It was RNA transcripts that yielded the amplified TCR beta CDR3 regions. The study used the HTBI primer set for a first-round RT-PCR of the TCR CDR3. MiXCR was run by TCRdb on the multiplex PCR reads, yielding one entry per CDR3 protein. The sample records some 800,000 distinct CDR3 sequences, around 39% being singletons. If no ophthalmopathy progression occurred within 18 months, Graves' hyperthyroidism was stable. This sequence joins TRBV24-1 and TRBJ2-5; D may be TRBD1 (5 bases). The sample was blood. The receptor's source is a man between 18 and 35 years old with Graves' hyperthyroidism. This CDR3 reads CATSRGPETQYF. The CDR3 DNA reads TGTGCCACCAGTAGGGGTCCGGAGACCCAGTACTTC.